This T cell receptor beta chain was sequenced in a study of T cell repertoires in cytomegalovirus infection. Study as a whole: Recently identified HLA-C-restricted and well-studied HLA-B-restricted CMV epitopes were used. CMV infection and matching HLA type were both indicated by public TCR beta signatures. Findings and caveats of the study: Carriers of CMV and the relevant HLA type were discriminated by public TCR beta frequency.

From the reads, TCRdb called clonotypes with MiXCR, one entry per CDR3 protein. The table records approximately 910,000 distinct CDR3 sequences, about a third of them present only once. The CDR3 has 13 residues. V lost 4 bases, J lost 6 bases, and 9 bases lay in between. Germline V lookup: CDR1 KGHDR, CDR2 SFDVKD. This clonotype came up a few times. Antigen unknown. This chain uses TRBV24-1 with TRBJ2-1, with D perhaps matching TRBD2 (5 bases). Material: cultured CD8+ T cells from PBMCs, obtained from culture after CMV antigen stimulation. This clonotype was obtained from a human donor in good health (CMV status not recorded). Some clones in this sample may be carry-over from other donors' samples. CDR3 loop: CATSEGLANEQFF. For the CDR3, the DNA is TGTGCCACCAGTGAGGGTCTAGCCAATGAGCAGTTCTTC.